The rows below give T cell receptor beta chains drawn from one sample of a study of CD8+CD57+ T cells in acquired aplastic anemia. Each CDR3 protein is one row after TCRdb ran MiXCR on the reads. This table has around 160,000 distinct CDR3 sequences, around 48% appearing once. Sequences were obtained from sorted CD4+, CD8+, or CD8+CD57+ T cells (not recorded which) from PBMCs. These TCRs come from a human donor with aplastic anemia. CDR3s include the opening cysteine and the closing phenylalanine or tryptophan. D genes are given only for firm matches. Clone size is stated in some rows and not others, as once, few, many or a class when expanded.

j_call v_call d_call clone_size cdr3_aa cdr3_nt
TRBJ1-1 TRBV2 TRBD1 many CASRDWDRGPTEAFF TGTGCCAGCAGAGACTGGGACAGGGGGCCAACTGAAGCTTTCTTT
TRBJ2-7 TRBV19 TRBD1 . CASRKQGTYEQYF TGTGCCAGTAGGAAACAGGGGACCTACGAGCAGTACTTC
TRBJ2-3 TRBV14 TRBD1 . CASSQDLTGTGVGASTDTQYF TGTGCCAGCAGCCAAGATCTAACGGGGACAGGGGTTGGGGCGAGCACAGATACGCAGTATTTT
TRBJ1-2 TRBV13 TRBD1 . CASSFSPPMDRLTDGYTF TGTGCCAGCAGCTTCTCCCCTCCTATGGACAGGTTAACTGATGGCTACACCTTC
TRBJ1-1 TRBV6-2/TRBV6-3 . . CASSYGEVGTEAFF TGTGCCAGCAGTTACGGGGAGGTAGGCACTGAAGCTTTCTTT
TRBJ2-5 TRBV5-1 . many CASSSNERETQYF TGCGCCAGCAGCTCGAATGAGAGGGAGACCCAGTACTTC
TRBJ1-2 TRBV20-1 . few CSAREAGGYTF TGCAGTGCTAGAGAAGCGGGTGGCTACACCTTC
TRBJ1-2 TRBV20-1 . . CSAAGTDRRDGYTF TGCAGTGCCGCGGGAACGGATCGGCGGGATGGCTACACCTTC
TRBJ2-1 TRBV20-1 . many CSAVWAGQYEQFF TGCAGTGCGGTATGGGCGGGCCAGTATGAGCAGTTCTTC
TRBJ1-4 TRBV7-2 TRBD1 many CASSTGTGKIEKLFF TGTGCCAGCAGCACTGGGACAGGGAAAATTGAAAAACTGTTTTTT
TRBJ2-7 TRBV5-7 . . CASSYRLGAYEQYF TGTGCCAGCAGCTACCGCCTAGGAGCGTACGAGCAGTACTTC
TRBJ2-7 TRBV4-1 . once CASSLRGSDEQYF TGCGCCAGCAGCCTGAGAGGTAGCGACGAGCAGTACTTC
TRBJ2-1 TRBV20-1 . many CSAIASTNEQFF TGCAGTGCTATTGCTAGCACCAATGAGCAGTTCTTC
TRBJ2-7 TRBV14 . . CASSQGWTLYEQYF TGTGCCAGCAGCCAGGGGTGGACACTCTACGAGCAGTACTTC
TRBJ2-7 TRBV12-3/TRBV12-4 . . CASSFKGLSYEQYF TGTGCCAGCAGTTTCAAGGGTCTATCCTACGAGCAGTACTTC
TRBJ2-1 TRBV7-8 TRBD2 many CASSSGLVGGVEQFF TGTGCCAGCAGCTCCGGACTAGTCGGAGGGGTAGAGCAGTTCTTC
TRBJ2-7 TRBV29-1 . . CSVERGYEQYF TGCAGCGTTGAGAGGGGCTACGAGCAGTACTTC
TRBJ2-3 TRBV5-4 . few CASSLGLALPRTDTQYF TGTGCCAGCAGCTTGGGACTGGCCCTCCCTCGCACAGATACGCAGTATTTT
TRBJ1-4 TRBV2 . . CASSSDRRGTNEKLFF TGTGCCAGCAGTTCCGACAGGCGTGGAACTAATGAAAAACTGTTTTTT
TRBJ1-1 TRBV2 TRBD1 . CASPGGAGTEAFF TGTGCCAGCCCAGGGGGCGCGGGCACTGAAGCTTTCTTT
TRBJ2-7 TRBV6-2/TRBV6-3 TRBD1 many CASSYPGTGTRGGGSQEQYF TGTGCCAGCAGTTACCCCGGGACAGGGACGCGCGGAGGGGGGTCGCAAGAGCAGTACTTC
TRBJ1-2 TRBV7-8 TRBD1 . CASSTDRDGYTF TGTGCCAGCAGCACGGACAGGGACGGCTACACCTTC
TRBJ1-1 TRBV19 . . CASTGVTTEAFF TGTGCCAGTACGGGGGTGACAACTGAAGCTTTCTTT
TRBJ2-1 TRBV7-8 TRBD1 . CASSWTGVEQFF TGTGCCAGCAGTTGGACAGGGGTTGAGCAGTTCTTC
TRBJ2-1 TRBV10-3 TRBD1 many CAISDETGGMYEQFF TGTGCCATCAGTGACGAGACAGGGGGGATGTACGAGCAGTTCTTC
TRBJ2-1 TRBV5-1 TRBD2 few CASSSTGTNKFF TGCGCCAGCAGCTCGACCGGGACTAATAAGTTCTTC
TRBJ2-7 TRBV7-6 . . CASSLVMGGPGPYEQYF TGTGCCAGCAGCTTAGTGATGGGAGGACCCGGGCCCTACGAGCAGTACTTC
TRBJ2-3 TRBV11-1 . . CASRYRSGTSTDTQYF TGTGCCAGCAGATATCGTAGCGGAACTAGCACAGATACGCAGTATTTT
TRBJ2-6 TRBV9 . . CASNRTTGAGANVLTF TGTGCCAGCAACCGGACGACAGGTGCTGGGGCCAACGTCCTGACTTTC
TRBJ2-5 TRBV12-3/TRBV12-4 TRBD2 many CASSLRPGTRQETQYF TGTGCCAGCAGTCTCCGTCCCGGGACTAGACAAGAGACCCAGTACTTC
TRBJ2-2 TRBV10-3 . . CAISVRQANTGELFF TGTGCCATCAGTGTAAGACAGGCAAACACCGGGGAGCTGTTTTTT
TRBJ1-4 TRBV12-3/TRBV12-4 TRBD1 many CASRPTGGNEKLFF TGTGCCAGCCGACCTACAGGGGGAAATGAAAAACTGTTTTTT
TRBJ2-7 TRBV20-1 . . CSATHWTSYEQYF TGCAGTGCTACTCATTGGACAAGCTACGAGCAGTACTTC
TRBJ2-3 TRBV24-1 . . CATSYGLEQYF TGTGCCACCAGTTATGGATTAGAGCAGTATTTT
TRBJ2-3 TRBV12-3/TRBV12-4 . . CASSGTAGTDTLYF TGTGCCAGCAGTGGGACAGCGGGCACAGATACGCTGTATTTT
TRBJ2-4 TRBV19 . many CATKPRDSGKNIQYF TGTGCCACCAAGCCCCGGGACTCTGGAAAAAACATTCAGTACTTC
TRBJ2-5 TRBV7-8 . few CASSFGFGAPDETQYF TGTGCCAGCAGCTTCGGTTTCGGGGCGCCGGACGAGACCCAGTACTTC
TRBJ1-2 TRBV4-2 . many CASSQDSGGRGYTF TGTGCCAGCAGCCAAGATAGCGGGGGCAGAGGCTACACCTTC
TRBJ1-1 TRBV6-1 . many CASSRNSEAEAFF TGTGCCAGCAGCCGTAATAGCGAAGCTGAAGCTTTCTTT
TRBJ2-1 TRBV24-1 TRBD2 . CATSDRRLAGKSFYNEQFF TGTGCCACCAGTGACAGAAGACTAGCGGGCAAATCTTTTTACAATGAGCAGTTCTTC
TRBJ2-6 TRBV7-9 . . CASSRTSGNTEAF TGTGCCAGCAGCCGAACCTCCGGAAACACTGAAGCTTTC
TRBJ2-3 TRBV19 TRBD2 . CATSDQGTSGMGTDTQYF TGTGCCACCAGTGATCAAGGGACTAGCGGGATGGGCACAGATACGCAGTATTTT
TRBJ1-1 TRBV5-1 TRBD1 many CASSLIQGGEAFF TGCGCCAGCAGCCTGATACAAGGGGGCGAAGCTTTCTTT
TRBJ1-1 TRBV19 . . CASSKVGNTEAFF TGTGCCAGTAGTAAGGTGGGTAACACTGAAGCTTTCTTT
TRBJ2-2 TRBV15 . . CATREGLNTGELFF TGTGCCACCAGAGAGGGATTGAACACCGGGGAGCTGTTTTTT
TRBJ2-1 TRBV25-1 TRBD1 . CASSVHRGRGDNEQFF TGTGCCAGCAGTGTGCACAGGGGGCGCGGGGACAATGAGCAGTTCTTC
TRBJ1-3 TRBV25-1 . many CASSVYGGSGNTIYF TGTGCCAGCAGTGTATATGGAGGGTCTGGAAACACCATATATTTT
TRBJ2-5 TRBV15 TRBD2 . CATSLAGTSGEKTQYF TGTGCCACCAGCTTGGCCGGGACTAGCGGGGAGAAGACCCAGTACTTC
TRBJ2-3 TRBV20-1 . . CSARDQSTDTQYF TGCAGTGCTAGAGATCAGAGCACAGATACGCAGTATTTT
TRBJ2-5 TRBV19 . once CASSTHYDREAKKETQYF TGTGCCAGTAGTACCCATTACGACAGGGAGGCTAAGAAAGAGACCCAGTACTTC